This entry lists 18 T cell receptor beta chains sequenced from one sample in a study of response to subunit inactivated influenza vaccine. TCRdb redid the calling of the RT-PCR reads with MiXCR, one entry per CDR3 protein. The table shows approximately 680,000 distinct CDR3 sequences, with approximately 14% occurring only once. This specimen was PBMCs from blood, taken roughly 12 days after vaccination. These TCRs come from a man in his forties or fifties who received an inactivated influenza vaccine.

The rearrangement joins TRBV10-3 to TRBJ2-2, with D maybe TRBD2 (6 bases). This CDR3 spans 14 amino acids. The V and J ends lost 11 bases and 4 bases respectively, with 17 bases between them. Germline lookup yields CDR1 ENHRY and CDR2 SYGVKD. The CDR3 here is CAVSRGWGTGELFF. The CDR3 region has the DNA TGTGCCGTATCCCGGGGGTGGGGCACCGGGGAGCTGTTTTTT.

This clonotype was detected many times. V is TRBV28 and J is TRBJ2-1; TRBD2 is a possible D gene (6 bases). V was cut by 3 bases and J by 6 bases, with 9 bases left in between. In germline, CDR1 is MDHEN, CDR2 SYDVKM. The CDR3 covers 13 residues. The CDR3 is CASSLTAGNEQFF. CDR3 sequence (DNA): TGTGCCAGCAGTTTGACAGCGGGCAATGAGCAGTTCTTC.

The J gene is TRBJ2-2, the V gene TRBV19, with D maybe TRBD1 (5 bases). V was cut by 1 base and J by 7 bases, with 16 bases left in between. Germline CDR1 LNHDA, CDR2 SQIVND (reference sequence). The CDR3 extends over 16 amino acids. Here the CDR3 reads CASSIGNRIGGGELFF. CDR3 sequence (DNA): TGTGCCAGTAGTATAGGTAACAGGATCGGCGGCGGGGAGCTGTTTTTT.

The CDR3 region has the DNA TGTGCCAGCAGTAAGACCCGCAATGAGCAGTTCTTC. It is translated as CASSKTRNEQFF. The chain carries TRBV7-6 and TRBJ2-1; D ambiguous. Germline CDR1 is SGHVS and CDR2 is FNYEAQ. The CDR3 length is 12 residues. V was shortened by 6 bases and J by 6 bases, with 9 bases between the two germline ends.

V usage is TRBV5-1 and J usage is TRBJ1-4; D unclear. V gave up 1 base and J gave up 0 bases, with 7 bases separating them. The CDR3 totals 15 residues. CDR1 SGHRS and CDR2 YFSETQ come from the germline V gene. The CDR3 bases are TGCGCCAGCAGCTTGTGGGTTGCAACTAATGAAAAACTGTTTTTT. Its protein product is CASSLWVATNEKLFF.

The V gene is TRBV6-1, the J gene TRBJ1-1; no clear D gene. In germline, CDR1 is MNHNS, CDR2 SASEGT. V was cut by 4 bases and J by 6 bases, with 18 bases left in between. This CDR3 region has 15 residues. The CDR3 region has the DNA TGTGCCAGCAGTGGACGGCCGGGGAGTAACTCTGAAGCTTTCTTT. Translating gives CASSGRPGSNSEAFF.

This clonotype was seen more than once but under ten times. This sequence joins TRBV7-2 and TRBJ2-5, with 8 bases lining up with TRBD2. CDR1 and CDR2 from the germline V gene are SGHTA and FQGNSA. Germline trimming cut 1 base from V and 1 base from J; bases unmatched to any gene: 2. The CDR3 loop spans 15 amino acids. CDR3 DNA: TGTGCCAGCAGCTTAGGGCGGGGGGCCCAAGAGACCCAGTACTTC. Protein sequence: CASSLGRGAQETQYF.

The gene calls are TRBV20-1 and TRBJ1-2; 9 nucleotides align to TRBD1. The length of the CDR3 is 14 residues. In germline, CDR1 is DFQATT, CDR2 SNEGSKA (reference sequence). With 7 bases clipped from V and 8 bases from J, the junction kept 14 bases outside the gene matches. CDR3 region: CSVSGTGSRWGYTF. As DNA, the CDR3 is TGCAGTGTTTCAGGGACAGGGTCCCGCTGGGGCTACACCTTC.

This clonotype showed up just once. The chain uses TRBV12-3 or TRBV12-4 and TRBJ1-5; D is unclear. CDR3 length: 15 residues. The V gene lost 1 base and the J gene lost 4 bases, with 11 bases spanning the gap. The CDR3 nucleotides are TGTGCCAGCAGTTTAGGTCCCGGGCCGAATCAGCCCCAGCATTTT. This codes for CASSLGPGPNQPQHF.

The sample holds a few counts of this clonotype. The chain links TRBV11-1 to TRBJ2-6; maybe TRBD2 (6 bases). This CDR3 is built from 20 residues. V lost 6 bases, J lost 2 bases, and 26 bases lay in between. The germline V gene has CDR1 SGHAT and CDR2 FQDESV (reference sequence). The CDR3 loop is CASSPPGLPSLAPGANVLTF. CDR3 nucleotide sequence: TGTGCCAGCAGTCCGCCGGGACTTCCTTCTCTGGCTCCTGGGGCCAACGTCCTGACTTTC. Full variable domain (missing parts from reference TRBV11-1 and TRBJ2-6): EAEVAQSPRYKITEKSQAVAFWCDPISGHATLYWYRQILGQGPELLVQFQDESVVDDSQLPKDRFSAERLKGVDSTLKIQPAELGDSAMYLCASSPPGLPSLAPGANVLTFGAGSRLTVL.

This CDR3 is CATSRQPLGRRRGNQPQHF. CDR3 coding DNA: TGTGCCACCAGCAGACAGCCATTGGGGAGACGGAGGGGCAATCAGCCCCAGCATTTT. The chain is built from TRBV15 and TRBJ1-5; no clear D gene. With 2 bases removed from V and 2 bases from J, the gap between germline ends came to 22 bases. In germline, CDR1 is LNHNV, CDR2 YYDKDF (reference sequence). The CDR3 covers 19 residues.

This clonotype appeared a few times. This chain connects TRBV5-6 to TRBJ1-2, with D hard to call. V dropped 4 bases and J dropped 7 bases, with 11 bases sitting between them. Germline CDR1 and CDR2: SGHDT and YYEEEE. This CDR3 region has 12 residues. The CDR3 sequence is CASSPVLGGYTF. CDR3 coding DNA: TGTGCCAGCAGCCCCGTTTTAGGTGGCTACACCTTC. The whole variable domain, filled in from reference TRBV5-6 and TRBJ1-2, reads DAGVTQSPTHLIKTRGQQVTLRCSPKSGHDTVSWYQQALGQGPQFIFQYYEEEERQRGNFPDRFSGHQFPNYSSELNVNALLLGDSALYLCASSPVLGGYTFGSGTRLTVV.

The chain uses TRBV7-2 and TRBJ2-3, with a possible D match to TRBD1 (6 bases). Germline V gives CDR1 SGHTA, CDR2 FQGNSA. The CDR3 contains 15 residues. Trimming took 2 bases from V and 4 from J, leaving 13 bases between them. The CDR3 loop is CASSLISRGADTQYF. CDR3 coding DNA: TGTGCCAGCAGCTTAATTAGCAGGGGTGCAGATACGCAGTATTTT.

The chain is built from TRBV14 and TRBJ2-5; D gene uncertain. The V gene's germline CDR1 is SGHDN and CDR2 FVKESK. Trimming removed 0 bases at V and 6 bases at J, with 5 bases between. This CDR3 spans 12 amino acids. The CDR3 nucleotides read TGTGCCAGCAGCCAAGATCGGCAGACCCAGTACTTC. As protein: CASSQDRQTQYF.

The V call is TRBV2, the J call TRBJ2-5, with 13 bases identical to TRBD2. The CDR3 length is 15 residues. Trimming removed 5 bases from V and 8 bases from J; junction bases left unmatched: 8. Germline loops: CDR1 SNHLY, CDR2 FYNNEI. The CDR3 bases are TGTGCCAGCAGTTCCCGGACTAGCGGGGGCACAACCCAGTACTTC. Translation: CASSSRTSGGTTQYF. Using reference TRBV2 and TRBJ2-5 for the parts outside the CDR3, the full variable domain is EPEVTQTPSHQVTQMGQEVILRCVPISNHLYFYWYRQILGQKVEFLVSFYNNEISEKSEIFDDQFSVERPDGSNFTLKIRSTKLEDSAMYFCASSSRTSGGTTQYFGPGTRLLVL.

This clonotype has ten or more counts. The chain carries TRBV10-3 and TRBJ2-7; weak D call: TRBD1 (6 bases). Germline loops: CDR1 ENHRY, CDR2 SYGVKD. V lost 3 bases, J lost 1 base, and 16 bases lay in between. The CDR3 extends over 16 amino acids. The CDR3 spells CAISDHSRDTSYEQYF. The DNA for the CDR3 is TGTGCCATCAGTGACCATAGCCGGGACACTTCCTACGAGCAGTACTTC.

This clonotype has only a few counts. The rearrangement joins TRBV5-6 to TRBJ1-5; the D is unclear. This CDR3 has 13 residues. V dropped 5 bases and J dropped 3 bases, with 9 bases sitting between them. Germline values: CDR1 SGHDT, CDR2 YYEEEE. The DNA for the CDR3 is TGTGCCAGCAGTTCGTGGGCCAATCAGCCCCAGCATTTT. This gives the protein CASSSWANQPQHF.

This clonotype showed up just a few times. The V and J genes are TRBV6-1 and TRBJ2-7; D possibly corresponds to TRBD1 (5 bases). The germline CDR1 and CDR2 sequences are MNHNS and SASEGT. The CDR3 sequence is 14 residues long. V shed 6 bases and J shed 1 base, with 13 bases lying between them. CDR3 DNA sequence: TGTGCCAGCAGCCCCAGCAGGGTTTCCTACGAGCAGTACTTC. Translation gives CASSPSRVSYEQYF.